The present entry profiles one T cell receptor (beta chain) with its context. Its antigen is undetermined. A second about 6 to 12 cycle PCR used barcoded and J-beta primers. Every individual sample yielded 2.5 million or more paired-end reads (each containing CDR3). TCRdb redid the calling of the 5' RACE reads with MiXCR, one entry per CDR3 protein. The data hold under 2,000,000 distinct CDR3 sequences, with 49% observed a single time. The data were taken from a study of blood T cells in healthy people across ages. In the study overall: In model experiments, template switching was able to capture about one barcoded beta molecule for every two T cells that were present.

Samples had at least 7 million PBMCs isolated from them. V shed 3 bases and J shed 10 bases, with 21 bases lying between them. The CDR3 is made up of 16 amino acids. Per germline, CDR1 LNHNV and CDR2 YYDKDF (reference sequence). Study conclusions and caveats: Per million T cells, TCR beta diversity dropped roughly linearly as age increased.

The receptor was isolated from a woman aged 40 to 55 in good health. The sample consisted of blood. V and J are TRBV15 and TRBJ1-4, with D perhaps matching TRBD1 (5 bases). The CDR3 loop reads CATSRAIPYPGGKLFF. CDR3 sequence (DNA): TGTGCCACCAGCAGGGCTATCCCTTACCCGGGGGGAAAACTGTTTTTT.